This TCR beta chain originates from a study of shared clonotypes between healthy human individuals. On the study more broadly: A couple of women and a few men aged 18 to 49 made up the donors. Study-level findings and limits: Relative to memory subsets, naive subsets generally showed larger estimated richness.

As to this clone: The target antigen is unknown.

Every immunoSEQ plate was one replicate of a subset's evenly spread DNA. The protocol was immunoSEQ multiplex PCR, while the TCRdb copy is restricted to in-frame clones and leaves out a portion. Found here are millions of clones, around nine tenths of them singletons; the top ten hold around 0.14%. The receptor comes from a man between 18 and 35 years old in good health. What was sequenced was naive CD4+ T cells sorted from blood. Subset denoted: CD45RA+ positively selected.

The CDR3 reads CASSLVVGGSYNEQFF. DNA for the CDR3: TGTGCCAGCAGCCTAGTGGTGGGGGGCAGCTACAATGAGCAGTTCTTC. This sequence joins TRBV11-2 and TRBJ2-1; D assignment may be TRBD1 or TRBD2 (6 bases each). Trimming pared 5 bases from V and 3 bases from J, leaving 17 bases between. Germline lookup yields CDR1 SGHAT and CDR2 FQNNGV. The CDR3 contains 16 residues.